Listed below are T cell receptor beta chains from one sample, sequenced in a study of blood T cell repertoires in COVID-19. The protocol was immunoSEQ multiplex PCR, while the TCRdb copy is restricted to in-frame clones and leaves out a portion. The table shows 300,000 or so clones, with roughly 88% occurring only once. The sequencing input was peripheral blood. The receptor set was obtained from a woman aged 25 to 39 with COVID-19, enrolled during active disease. Each CDR3 is given with its conserved first and last residue. A D gene is named only where the DNA matches it firmly. The listing skips clone size in some rows; elsewhere it reads once, few, many or a size class.

>TRBJ2-5|TRBV19|-|TRBD2
CASSDLGLAASAQETQYF
TGTGCCAGTAGCGATCTCGGACTAGCGGCATCCGCCCAAGAGACCCAGTACTTC
>TRBJ2-2|TRBV4-1|-|TRBD1
CASSHTDRGESGELFF
TGCGCCAGCAGCCACACGGACAGGGGAGAGTCCGGGGAGCTGTTTTTT
>TRBJ1-1|TRBV25-1|-|-
CASTYSTEAFF
TGTGCCAGCACGTATAGCACTGAAGCTTTCTTT
>TRBJ2-7|TRBV19|-|TRBD2
CASSIRTSGSIYEQYF
TGTGCCAGTAGTATAAGGACTAGCGGGAGTATCTACGAGCAGTACTTC
>TRBJ1-5|TRBV27|-|-
CASSLASGQPQHF
TGTGCCAGCAGTTTGGCGTCGGGGCAGCCCCAGCATTTT
>TRBJ1-1|TRBV5-1|-|-
CASSLAGYFTEAFF
TGCGCCAGCAGCTTGGCCGGGTATTTCACTGAAGCTTTCTTT
>TRBJ1-4|TRBV9|-|-
CASSTREGASNEKLFF
TGTGCCAGCAGCACTCGAGAGGGCGCGTCTAATGAAAAACTGTTTTTT
>TRBJ1-1|TRBV12-2|-|-
CASRLVGRRRDTEAFF
TGTGCAAGTCGCTTAGTGGGGAGGCGGAGAGACACTGAAGCTTTCTTT
>TRBJ1-1|TRBV30|-|TRBD1
CAWTTSGTGAYTEAFF
TGTGCCTGGACTACCTCGGGGACAGGGGCCTACACTGAAGCTTTCTTT
>TRBJ1-3|TRBV19|few|-
CASTTQGLSGNTIYF
TGTGCCAGCACGACGCAGGGGCTCTCTGGAAACACCATATATTTT
>TRBJ1-1|TRBV3-1/TRBV3-2|-|TRBD1
CASSQVNTGGTEAFF
TGTGCCAGCAGCCAAGTCAACACAGGGGGAACTGAAGCTTTCTTT
>TRBJ1-5|TRBV30|-|TRBD1
CAWSLTGTGKGQPQHF
TGTGCCTGGAGTCTTACCGGGACAGGGAAGGGTCAGCCCCAGCATTTT
>TRBJ1-5|TRBV19|-|-
CASSGRQASNQPQHF
TGTGCCAGTAGTGGCAGGCAGGCTAGCAATCAGCCCCAGCATTTT
>TRBJ1-5|TRBV11-3|once|-
CAPSPSGGECNQPQHF
TGTGCCCCAAGTCCTAGCGGGGGGGAATGCAATCAGCCCCAGCATTTT
>TRBJ1-1|TRBV28|-|-
CASSPATVTEAFF
TGTGCCAGCAGTCCCGCCACAGTAACTGAAGCTTTCTTT
>TRBJ1-1|TRBV14|-|-
CASSQVGNTEAFF
TGTGCCAGCAGCCAAGTGGGCAACACTGAAGCTTTCTTT
>TRBJ1-1|TRBV5-4|-|-
CASSKSTGNTEAFF
TGTGCCAGCAGCAAGTCCACAGGGAACACTGAAGCTTTCTTT
>TRBJ2-3|TRBV7-8|-|TRBD2
CASSSRTSGTDTQYF
TGTGCCAGCAGCTCCCGGACTAGCGGGACAGATACGCAGTATTTT
>TRBJ2-5|TRBV14|-|TRBD1
CASSQPGTGGLETQYF
TGTGCCAGCAGCCAACCGGGGACAGGGGGCTTGGAGACCCAGTACTTC
>TRBJ1-6|TRBV19|-|-
CASRPSRRGSPLHF
TGTGCCAGTAGACCTTCGCGGCGGGGTTCACCCCTCCACTTT
>TRBJ1-2|TRBV5-1|-|-
CASSITSGFNYGYTF
TGCGCCAGCAGCATCACCAGCGGGTTTAACTATGGCTACACCTTC
>TRBJ1-5|TRBV10-2|-|-
CASSEMFLWSQPQHF
TGCGCCAGCAGTGAGATGTTCTTGTGGAGCCAGCCCCAGCATTTT
>TRBJ2-3|TRBV9|-|TRBD2
CASSGPASGGTDTQYF
TGTGCCAGCAGCGGGCCGGCTAGCGGGGGCACAGATACGCAGTATTTT
>TRBJ2-7|TRBV5-8|-|TRBD2
CASSFPGLVHEQYF
TGTGCCAGCAGCTTCCCGGGACTAGTGCACGAGCAGTACTTC
>TRBJ1-2|TRBV6-1|-|-
CASSERDYGYTF
TGTGCCAGCAGTGAACGGGACTATGGCTACACCTTC
>TRBJ2-2|TRBV19|-|TRBD2
CASSMGGRSTGELFF
TGTGCCAGTAGTATGGGCGGGAGAAGCACCGGGGAGCTGTTTTTT
>TRBJ2-2|TRBV7-3|-|TRBD2
CASSPTSGRVAGELFF
TGTGCCAGCAGCCCTACTAGCGGGAGGGTTGCCGGGGAGCTGTTTTTT
>TRBJ2-3|TRBV19|-|TRBD2
CASSLTSGLTDTQYF
TGTGCCAGTAGCTTGACTAGCGGGTTGACAGATACGCAGTATTTT